This T cell receptor beta chain was captured by sequencing in a study of T cells in women clearing cervical HPV infection. Turning to the study itself: Controls' single incident HPV16 infection cleared within 12 months without precancer. With HLA typing for only a few women, HLA confounding remains possible. Case blood was drawn when the lesion was first found; control blood after infection became undetectable.

The repertoire was sequenced with immunoSEQ multiplex PCR; TCRdb's copy has only in-frame clones and lacks some. Its listing shows around 31,000 clones. The CDR3 length is 12 residues. CDR1 and CDR2 (germline): GTSNPN, SVGIG (reference sequence). All participants had a single incident cervical HPV16 infection, and prevalent HPV16 infections were excluded. With regard to this clone: The read ends 3 residues before the CDR3 terminus; that terminus is restored from the germline J gene.

The sequence was obtained from a woman between 18 and 70 years old with a cervical HPV16 infection that either progressed to CIN3+ or cleared (not recorded which). Material for sequencing was blood buffy coat. V is TRBV30 and J is TRBJ2-4; D perhaps matches TRBD1 (6 bases). The covered CDR3 bases are TGTGCCTGGAGTTTTACAGGGTATGGT. Its translation is CAWSFTGYG. The whole CDR3 sequence is CAWSFTGYGQYF.